These 27 T cell receptor beta chains came from one sample sequenced in a study of blood T cell repertoires in COVID-19. Clones were sequenced by immunoSEQ multiplex PCR, and TCRdb holds only the in-frame ones, with some missing. The data show 310,000 or so clones, around 90% seen once. The sequenced material came from PBMCs or T cells enriched from blood (not recorded which). The receptors were gathered from a young woman who had recovered from COVID-19.

The genes are TRBV7-8 and TRBJ1-6, with 9 bases aligning to TRBD1. V shed 3 bases, J shed 8 bases, and the junction held 2 bases outside the gene matches. CDR1 is SGHVS, CDR2 FQNEAQ, per germline. The CDR3 contains 14 residues. CDR3 sequence reads: CASSLGTGYSPLHF. Here the CDR3 DNA reads TGTGCCAGCAGCTTGGGGACAGGGTATTCACCCCTCCACTTT.

The chain carries TRBV15 and TRBJ2-3; D is unresolved. This CDR3 has 15 amino acids. V shed 5 bases and J shed 4 bases, with 16 bases lying between them. Germline lookup yields CDR1 LNHNV and CDR2 YYDKDF (reference sequence). CDR3 nucleotides: TGTGCCACCAGCTTAAGAAAAGGAGTTGCAGATACGCAGTATTTT. Translation: CATSLRKGVADTQYF.

This chain uses TRBV7-8 with TRBJ2-3, with 9 bases lining up with TRBD1. After removal of 0 bases from V and 5 bases from J, the junction contained 9 bases not matched to a gene. Germline CDR1 reads SGHVS; CDR2 reads FQNEAQ. The CDR3 spans 17 residues. The CDR3 nucleotides read TGTGCCAGCAGCTTAGCCCTGGGACAGGGAGGTGGAGATACGCAGTATTTT. This codes for CASSLALGQGGGDTQYF.

The chain combines TRBV6-2 or TRBV6-3 with TRBJ1-5; 7 bases are a match to TRBD1. This CDR3 has 16 residues. Germline V gene sequence: CDR1 MNHEY, CDR2 SVGEGT. The V gene end was trimmed by 4 bases and the J gene end by 6 bases; junction bases not matched to a gene: 12. The CDR3 loop is CASSFIQGNKVQPQHF. The CDR3 nucleotides are TGTGCCAGCAGTTTTATACAGGGGAATAAGGTTCAGCCCCAGCATTTT.

The chain couples TRBV20-1 to TRBJ1-1, with 7 bases fitting TRBD1. Germline-derived CDR1 and CDR2 are DFQATT and SNEGSKA (reference sequence). CDR3 length: 13 residues. The J segment lost 11 bases and the V segment lost 3 bases, leaving 12 bases of the junction unmatched. The CDR3 DNA is TGCAGTGCTAGTCGAACAGGGGTAGTTCGGGCTTTCTTT. Translating gives CSASRTGVVRAFF.

This sequence joins TRBV6-5 and TRBJ2-5; D gene uncertain. This CDR3 is built from 11 residues. The ends were cut back, 10 bases at V and 5 bases at J, with 11 bases in the middle. Germline V gives CDR1 MNHEY, CDR2 SVGAGI. CDR3: CATWMGETQYF. The CDR3 DNA is TGTGCCACCTGGATGGGCGAGACCCAGTACTTC.

The chain is built from TRBV9 and TRBJ1-1; 10 bases are shared with TRBD1. After removal of 0 bases from V and 0 bases from J, the junction contained 5 bases not matched to a gene. The CDR3 has 17 amino acids. In germline, CDR1 is SGDLS, CDR2 YYNGEE. CDR3 DNA: TGTGCCAGCAGCGTAGCCGGGACAGGGGACCTGAACACTGAAGCTTTCTTT. Encoded protein: CASSVAGTGDLNTEAFF.

This clone was detected only once. The chain carries TRBV28 and TRBJ2-1; 8 bases match TRBD1. Germline CDR1 and CDR2: MDHEN and SYDVKM. The CDR3 length is 16 residues. The ends lost 10 bases at V and 5 bases at J; junction bases unmatched: 16. CDR3 residues: CATSDYGQGGNNEQFF. CDR3 nucleotide sequence: TGTGCCACCTCCGACTATGGACAGGGTGGGAACAATGAGCAGTTCTTC.

J is TRBJ2-7 and V is TRBV9; the match to TRBD1 covers 8 bases. CDR1 and CDR2 (germline): SGDLS, YYNGEE. V gave up 4 bases and J gave up 5 bases; unmatched junction bases: 11. This CDR3 has 15 amino acids. In DNA form, the CDR3 reads TGTGCCAGCAGCACAACGACAGGGGCGGTAGACGAGCAGTACTTC. The encoded protein is CASSTTTGAVDEQYF. Complete variable domain (other parts from reference TRBV9 and TRBJ2-7): DSGVTQTPKHLITATGQRVTLRCSPRSGDLSVYWYQQSLDQGLQFLIQYYNGEERAKGNILERFSAQQFPDLHSELNLSSLELGDSALYFCASSTTTGAVDEQYFGPGTRLTVT.

The chain joins TRBV18 to TRBJ2-2; D is uncertain. CDR1 is KGHSH and CDR2 is LQKENI in the germline V gene. The V end was cut by 5 bases, the J end by 2 bases, with 9 bases between. This CDR3 spans 14 amino acids. CDR3: CASSSTLNTGELFF. In nucleotides, the CDR3 is TGTGCCAGCTCATCGACTCTTAACACCGGGGAGCTGTTTTTT.

The chain combines TRBV19 with TRBJ1-5; TRBD1 aligns across 11 bases. Germline V lookup: CDR1 LNHDA, CDR2 SQIVND (reference sequence). The CDR3 loop spans 18 amino acids. The trim removed 1 base at V and 6 bases at J, leaving 11 bases unmatched. CDR3 DNA: TGTGCCAGTAGTATAGGGCGGACAGGGGGCTTGCTAAGTCAGCCCCAGCATTTT. Its protein product is CASSIGRTGGLLSQPQHF.

For this clone: The same CDR3 arises from other DNA sequences in this sample as well. CDR3 loop: CASSPGTSSYNEQFF. The CDR3 DNA follows: TGTGCCAGCAGTCCTGGGACTAGCAGTTACAATGAGCAGTTCTTC. This rearrangement joins TRBV28 to TRBJ2-1, with 9 bases identical to TRBD2. Germline CDR1 reads MDHEN; CDR2 reads SYDVKM. This CDR3 spans 15 amino acids. V trimming: 5 bases; J trimming: 4 bases; junction bases outside the gene matches: 6.

V is TRBV28 and J is TRBJ2-5, with 9 bases lining up with TRBD1. Losses at the gene ends were 6 bases for V and 1 base for J; bases not matched to a gene: 3. CDR3 size: 14 residues. CDR1 is MDHEN and CDR2 is SYDVKM in the germline V gene. In nucleotides, the CDR3 is TGTGCCAGCAGGACAGGGGGGACCCAAGAGACCCAGTACTTC. Protein: CASRTGGTQETQYF.

The V call is TRBV18, the J call TRBJ1-1, with 7 bases identical to TRBD1. The CDR3 is 14 residues long. CDR1 is KGHSH and CDR2 is LQKENI in the germline V gene. With V trimmed by 5 bases and J by 1 base, 4 bases remained unmatched. CDR3 nucleotide sequence: TGTGCCAGCTCAGCGGGACAGACGAACACTGAAGCTTTCTTT. Residues: CASSAGQTNTEAFF.

The chain recombines TRBV11-2 with TRBJ2-2; 7 bases line up with TRBD2. CDR1 is SGHAT and CDR2 is FQNNGV in the germline V gene. V shed 6 bases, J shed 2 bases, and the junction held 12 bases outside the gene matches. The CDR3 is made up of 17 amino acids. In DNA, the CDR3 is TGTGCCAGCAGTTCAACGGTGACTAGCATAAACACCGGGGAGCTGTTTTTT. Protein: CASSSTVTSINTGELFF. The complete variable domain, with remaining parts taken from reference TRBV11-2 and TRBJ2-2, reads EAGVAQSPRYKIIEKRQSVAFWCNPISGHATLYWYQQILGQGPKLLIQFQNNGVVDDSQLPKDRFSAERLKGVDSTLKIQPAKLEDSAVYLCASSSTVTSINTGELFFGEGSRLTVL.

As for this clone: Other nucleotide sequences in the sample specify the same CDR3. The gene calls are TRBV9 and TRBJ1-5, with 8 bases that match TRBD1. The V gene end was trimmed by 0 bases and the J gene end by 7 bases; junction bases not matched to a gene: 6. CDR1 is SGDLS, CDR2 YYNGEE, per germline. The CDR3 is 15 residues long. The CDR3: CASSVGQGAGQPQHF. The CDR3 nucleotides are TGTGCCAGCAGCGTAGGGCAGGGGGCTGGGCAGCCCCAGCATTTT.

This rearrangement joins TRBV11-2 to TRBJ1-4; 8 bases map to TRBD1. The germline gives CDR1 SGHAT, CDR2 FQNNGV. The length of the CDR3 is 15 residues. V lost 0 bases to trimming and J lost 8 bases; unmatched junction nucleotides: 5. The DNA for the CDR3 is TGTGCCAGCAGCTTAGAAGGGACAGGTCCGGAAAAACTGTTTTTT. This sequence encodes CASSLEGTGPEKLFF.

The CDR3 protein is CASSQEGSGYEQYF. CDR3 DNA: TGTGCCAGCAGCCAAGAGGGTAGCGGCTACGAGCAGTACTTC. The chain carries TRBV3-1 (or the pseudogene TRBV3-2) and TRBJ2-7; a weak D match, TRBD2 (6 bases). Germline V gives CDR1 LGHDT, CDR2 YNNKEL (reference sequence). V was pared by 0 bases and J by 3 bases, with 9 bases between. The CDR3 is 14 residues long.

This clone was recorded once. The rearrangement joins TRBV7-2 to TRBJ2-1, with D tentatively TRBD1 (6 bases). The CDR3 spans 12 residues. V was clipped by 2 bases and J by 8 bases, with 7 bases between them. Per the germline V gene, CDR1 is SGHTA and CDR2 is FQGNSA. The CDR3 DNA reads TGTGCCAGCAGCTTAAACAGGGATGAGCAGTTCTTC. Translated: CASSLNRDEQFF.

The chain joins TRBV7-9 to TRBJ2-1; 13 bases are a match to TRBD2. The trim removed 4 bases at V and 7 bases at J, leaving 4 bases unmatched. CDR1 is SEHNR, CDR2 FQNEAQ, per germline (reference sequence). The CDR3 has 15 amino acids. The DNA of the CDR3 is TGTGCCAGCAGCTCGACTAGCGGGAGGTTTAATGAGCAGTTCTTC. This translates into CASSSTSGRFNEQFF. The full variable domain, with the rest looked up from reference TRBV7-9 and TRBJ2-1, is DTGVSQNPRHKITKRGQNVTFRCDPISEHNRLYWYRQTLGQGPEFLTYFQNEAQLEKSRLLSDRFSAERPKGSFSTLEIQRTEQGDSAMYLCASSSTSGRFNEQFFGPGTRLTVL.

The chain is built from TRBV10-3 and TRBJ2-7; 8 bases match TRBD1. V lost 7 bases, J lost 5 bases, and 7 bases stayed unmatched. The CDR3 covers 13 residues. Per the germline V gene, CDR1 is ENHRY and CDR2 is SYGVKD. This CDR3 is CAITTGGGDEQYF. The CDR3 DNA reads as TGTGCCATCACCACAGGGGGTGGTGACGAGCAGTACTTC.

This sequence joins TRBV3-1 (or the pseudogene TRBV3-2) and TRBJ1-6; D gene ambiguous. The ends were cut back, 3 bases at V and 6 bases at J, with 12 bases in the middle. The germline gives CDR1 LGHDT, CDR2 YNNKEL (reference sequence). This CDR3 has 15 amino acids. The CDR3 protein is CASSHRTGINSPLHF. In nucleotides, the CDR3 is TGTGCCAGCAGCCATAGGACTGGAATTAATTCACCCCTCCACTTT.

This rearrangement joins TRBV4-1 to TRBJ2-7; 14 bases map to TRBD2. Trimming at V came to 0 bases and at J to 3 bases, leaving 13 bases not matched to a gene. The CDR3 is 20 amino acids. Germline V gene lookup returns CDR1 MGHRA and CDR2 YSYEKL. CDR3 bases: TGCGCCAGCAGCCAAGATGGGAGGACTAGCGGGAGGCTTTTAGTCTACGAGCAGTACTTC. Residues: CASSQDGRTSGRLLVYEQYF.

The chain employs TRBV7-3 and TRBJ2-1; D might be TRBD2 (6 bases). The CDR3 loop spans 14 amino acids. V lost 5 bases, J lost 6 bases, and 14 bases lay in between. Germline values: CDR1 SGHTA, CDR2 FQGTGA. CDR3 bases: TGTGCCAGCAGCCCCCGTGGGGGGTCCAATGAGCAGTTCTTC. It translates to CASSPRGGSNEQFF.

The J gene is TRBJ2-7, the V gene TRBV6-2 or TRBV6-3; D is undetermined. Per the germline V gene, CDR1 is MNHEY and CDR2 is SVGEGT. The CDR3 is made up of 14 amino acids. V lost 2 bases to trimming and J lost 2 bases, with 10 bases between them. The CDR3 here is CASSYPTEAYEQYF. DNA for the CDR3: TGTGCCAGCAGTTACCCCACAGAAGCCTACGAGCAGTACTTC.

The chain uses TRBV27 and TRBJ1-1; D is unresolved. The germline V gene encodes CDR1 MNHEY and CDR2 SMNVEV (reference sequence). V dropped 0 bases and J dropped 4 bases, with 15 bases sitting between them. The CDR3 is 16 amino acids. CDR3 loop: CASSLSPARLGTEAFF. CDR3 in DNA: TGTGCCAGCAGTTTATCGCCCGCACGGCTAGGCACTGAAGCTTTCTTT.

The genes are TRBV24-1 and TRBJ1-1; D is undetermined. The CDR3 extends over 13 amino acids. Per germline, CDR1 KGHDR and CDR2 SFDVKD. Trimming took 3 bases from V and 7 from J, leaving 11 bases between them. This chain's CDR3 is CATSDPTQSEAFF. CDR3 coding DNA: TGTGCCACCAGTGATCCGACACAGAGTGAAGCTTTCTTT.